This T cell receptor beta chain was obtained from a study of blood T cell repertoires in COVID-19. Sequenced by immunoSEQ multiplex PCR; TCRdb stores in-frame clones only, minus some. The sample includes roughly 200,000 clones, roughly 82% of them seen just once. Individuals drawn from about two dozen US areas were roughly 18 to 95 years old. V was trimmed by 3 bases and J by 9 bases, leaving 12 bases between them. This CDR3 contains 12 residues. The germline gives CDR1 SGDLS, CDR2 YYNGEE. This clonotype was sampled from a woman aged 60 to 75 with acute COVID-19. The chain is built from TRBV9 and TRBJ1-1; D is ambiguous. The sequencing input was PBMCs or T cells enriched from blood (not recorded which). The CDR3 region has the DNA TGTGCCAGCAGCGGAGGATCTGGAAAAGCTTTCTTT. Translating gives CASSGGSGKAFF.